The following is a T cell receptor beta chain sequence with its context. One entry per CDR3 protein, called by TCRdb with MiXCR from the 5' RACE reads. The sample shows around 230,000 distinct CDR3 sequences, around 8% of them seen only once. There are 15 residues in the CDR3. V trimming: 6 bases; J trimming: 3 bases; junction bases outside the gene matches: 11. These data originate in a study of CD8 T cells in ankylosing spondylitis. This TCR derives from a female donor with ankylosing spondylitis or in good health (not recorded which). The chain links TRBV12-3 or TRBV12-4 to TRBJ2-7; TRBD2 matches 7 bases. Sequencing input: blood, either unsorted or a sorted T cell fraction (not recorded which). The CDR3 DNA is TGTGCCAGCAGCCCTGGACTAGTTAGGGTCTACGAGCAGTACTTC. The encoded protein is CASSPGLVRVYEQYF.